A single sample is the source of the 20 T cell receptor beta chains below, sequenced in a study of blood T cell repertoires in COVID-19. Sequenced by immunoSEQ multiplex PCR; TCRdb stores in-frame clones only, minus some. The table includes about 220,000 clones, less than 90% detected once. The sequenced sample was peripheral blood. The receptors stem from a woman aged 55-75 years who had recovered from COVID-19.

In its sample, this clone was seen once. J is TRBJ1-6 and V is TRBV6-5; no clear D. The germline V and J ends were trimmed by 6 bases and 6 bases, with 12 bases remaining between them. CDR3 length: 14 residues. Per germline, CDR1 MNHEY and CDR2 SVGAGI. The CDR3 loop reads CASSPNTFNSPLHF. CDR3 nucleotides: TGTGCCAGCAGCCCCAACACCTTTAATTCACCCCTCCACTTT.

This chain connects TRBV9 to TRBJ2-3; 11 bases are a match to TRBD2. J was trimmed by 2 bases and V by 4 bases; bases with no gene match: 9. The CDR3 spans 17 residues. The V gene's germline CDR1 is SGDLS and CDR2 YYNGEE. The CDR3 DNA follows: TGTGCCAGCAGCCCTCCTAGCGGGGGGACCTACACAGATACGCAGTATTTT. Protein: CASSPPSGGTYTDTQYF.

This clone was seen a few times. The same CDR3 is also encoded by other DNA sequences in this sample. This chain links TRBV7-3 with TRBJ2-1, with 8 bases identical to TRBD1. Per germline, CDR1 SGHTA and CDR2 FQGTGA. The CDR3 length is 15 residues. The V segment lost 4 bases and the J segment 4 bases; nucleotides outside the gene matches: 6. This chain's CDR3 is CASSSDRGGYNEQFF. The DNA for the CDR3 is TGTGCCAGCAGCTCCGACAGGGGTGGGTACAATGAGCAGTTCTTC.

This clone was recorded a few times. The chain employs TRBV5-1 and TRBJ2-2, with a possible D match to TRBD1 (6 bases). CDR1 is SGHRS and CDR2 is YFSETQ in the germline V gene. Trimming took off 7 bases at V and 0 bases at J, with 16 bases between the two ends. The CDR3 runs to 16 residues. The CDR3 protein is CASDLTGLANTGELFF. CDR3 nucleotides: TGCGCCAGCGACCTCACAGGGCTCGCGAACACCGGGGAGCTGTTTTTT.

This clone appeared once. The chain combines TRBV6-5 with TRBJ1-2; D is unresolved. Germline V gene lookup returns CDR1 MNHEY and CDR2 SVGAGI. This CDR3 has 14 amino acids. V dropped 6 bases and J dropped 6 bases, with 17 bases sitting between them. Written as DNA, the CDR3 is TGTGCCAGCAGCCTCCGAGGGAGGGCCGATGGCTACACCTTC. Encoded protein: CASSLRGRADGYTF.

This clone was detected once. V is TRBV30 and J is TRBJ1-1, with a possible D match to TRBD1 (6 bases). V was clipped by 2 bases and J by 4 bases, with 20 bases between them. The CDR3 runs to 16 residues. In germline, CDR1 is GTSNPN, CDR2 SVGIG (reference sequence). CDR3 coding DNA: TGTGCCTGGAGTCACCGGGACAAAATCTGGGGCACTGAAGCTTTCTTT. Amino acid sequence: CAWSHRDKIWGTEAFF.

The chain joins TRBV18 to TRBJ1-3; 7 bases are a match to TRBD1. Germline CDR1 is KGHSH and CDR2 is LQKENI. V lost 2 bases and J lost 0; bases outside the gene matches: 7. The CDR3 runs to 17 residues. CDR3 loop: CASSPLQGTRSGNTIYF. The CDR3 region has the DNA TGTGCCAGCTCACCATTACAGGGGACCCGCTCTGGAAACACCATATATTTT.

By sample share, this clone is medium-sized. An end of the junction does not agree with germline; a read error may underlie this. The chain links TRBV7-7 to TRBJ2-5, with TRBD2 matching over 8 bases. The CDR3 totals 15 residues. Germline assignment: CDR1 SSHAT and CDR2 FNYEAQ (reference sequence). The CDR3: CASSYGTSKQETQYF. The DNA of the CDR3 is TGTGCTAGCAGCTATGGGACTAGTAAACAAGAGACCCAGTACTTC.

This chain uses TRBV5-1 with TRBJ2-2; 8 nucleotides align to TRBD2. CDR1 and CDR2 from the germline V gene are SGHRS and YFSETQ. The V gene end was trimmed by 4 bases and the J gene end by 4 bases; junction bases not matched to a gene: 6. CDR3 length: 15 amino acids. The CDR3 loop reads CASSPGGDSTGELFF. For the CDR3, the DNA is TGCGCCAGCAGCCCCGGGGGGGATTCCACCGGGGAGCTGTTTTTT.

The chain joins TRBV6-5 to TRBJ1-6; D possibly corresponds to TRBD1 (5 bases). CDR3 length: 15 amino acids. Germline loops: CDR1 MNHEY, CDR2 SVGAGI. Trimming removed 0 bases at V and 5 bases at J, with 8 bases between. The CDR3 nucleotides read TGTGCCAGCAGTTACTCGAGACAGCATAATTCACCCCTCCACTTT. It encodes CASSYSRQHNSPLHF.

DNA of the CDR3: TGTGCCTGGACAGGGTTTGTGAACACTGAAGCTTTCTTT. Translated, it gives CAWTGFVNTEAFF. The V and J genes are TRBV30 and TRBJ1-1; tentative D call: TRBD1 (5 bases). Germline CDR1 and CDR2: GTSNPN and SVGIG (reference sequence). The ends were cut back, 4 bases at V and 0 bases at J, with 9 bases in the middle. CDR3 length: 13 residues.

The gene calls are TRBV6-1 and TRBJ1-5, with 9 bases that match TRBD1. Germline V gene data show CDR1 as MNHNS and CDR2 as SASEGT. V lost 4 bases and J lost 7; bases outside the gene matches: 11. The CDR3 contains 16 residues. CDR3 loop: CASSATGTGPGQPQHF. DNA for the CDR3: TGTGCCAGCAGTGCTACCGGGACAGGGCCGGGGCAGCCCCAGCATTTT.

The CDR3 protein is CAISESPGYEQYF. The CDR3 DNA reads TGTGCCATCAGTGAGTCGCCAGGCTACGAGCAGTACTTC. The rearrangement links TRBV10-3 to TRBJ2-7; no definite D call. The CDR3 sequence is 13 residues long. Per germline, CDR1 ENHRY and CDR2 SYGVKD. With 0 bases removed from V and 3 bases from J, the gap between germline ends came to 6 bases.

The gene calls are TRBV3-1 (or the pseudogene TRBV3-2) and TRBJ2-7; 7 positions match TRBD1. The germline CDR1 and CDR2 sequences are LGHDT and YNNKEL (reference sequence). The CDR3 runs 14 residues. Trimming took 1 base from V and 9 from J; bases not matched to a gene: 9. The CDR3: CASSQGTGQSLQYF. The CDR3 DNA is TGTGCCAGCAGCCAAGGGACAGGTCAAAGTCTGCAGTACTTC.

The chain uses TRBV4-3 and TRBJ2-2; D is uncertain. The CDR3 extends over 14 amino acids. Germline CDR1 LGHNA, CDR2 YSLEER. The V gene lost 4 bases and the J gene lost 5 bases, with 11 bases spanning the gap. Here the CDR3 DNA reads TGCGCCAGCAGCCTGGCCCCGAGGACCGGGGAGCTGTTTTTT. Its translation: CASSLAPRTGELFF.

This chain links TRBV6-2 or TRBV6-3 with TRBJ1-2, with D possibly matching TRBD1 (5 bases). In germline, CDR1 is MNHEY, CDR2 SVGEGT. CDR3 length: 13 residues. V lost 4 bases to trimming and J lost 0 bases, with 6 bases between them. CDR3 DNA: TGTGCCAGCAGTTGGGGGGCTAACTATGGCTACACCTTC. Its protein product is CASSWGANYGYTF.

The J gene is TRBJ2-7, the V gene TRBV27; D perhaps matches TRBD2 (6 bases). CDR1 is MNHEY and CDR2 is SMNVEV in the germline V gene (reference sequence). V lost 3 bases, J lost 3 bases, and 9 bases lay in between. CDR3 length equals 13 residues. The CDR3 DNA reads as TGTGCCAGCAGTTTTGCGACTAGCTACGAGCAGTACTTC. This codes for CASSFATSYEQYF.

This rearrangement joins TRBV7-2 to TRBJ2-7; 7 bases match TRBD1. V shed 6 bases and J 2 bases; nucleotides not matched to a gene: 4. The germline gives CDR1 SGHTA, CDR2 FQGNSA. The CDR3 extends over 13 amino acids. The CDR3 here is CASRRTGAYEQYF. Here the CDR3 DNA reads TGTGCCAGCAGGAGGACAGGTGCCTACGAGCAGTACTTC.

J is TRBJ2-5 and V is TRBV19; 9 bases fit TRBD2. CDR3 length: 14 amino acids. V gave up 10 bases and J gave up 5 bases; unmatched junction bases: 11. CDR1 LNHDA and CDR2 SQIVND come from the germline V gene (reference sequence). The DNA of the CDR3 is TGTGCCACCTCCCCCGGACTAGCGAGGGAGACCCAGTACTTC. Its translation is CATSPGLARETQYF.

The chain recombines TRBV5-4 with TRBJ2-3, with D unresolved. Germline V lookup: CDR1 SGHNT, CDR2 YYREEE (reference sequence). CDR3 length: 11 amino acids. The V gene lost 0 bases and the J gene lost 7 bases, with 3 bases spanning the gap. This CDR3 reads CASSLANTQYF. The CDR3 DNA sequence: TGTGCCAGCAGCTTGGCAAATACGCAGTATTTT.